Listed below are T cell receptor beta chains from one sample, sequenced in a study of identical twins. Each CDR3 protein is one row after TCRdb ran MiXCR on the 5' RACE reads. The sample includes 700,000 to 950,000 distinct CDR3 sequences, 9% to 15% of them seen just once. This same sample was also taken into another study, of yellow fever vaccine responses in identical twins.

Sequencing was carried out using PBMCs. Receptors were obtained from a woman aged 18-35 years in good health. Both conserved end residues are part of each CDR3. The D gene is left open where the match is weak. Size tells how often a clone was seen (once, few, many) or the class of an expanded clone, and some rows leave it out.

D gene | J gene | clone size | V gene | CDR3 protein | CDR3 DNA
NA | TRBJ2-1 | NA | TRBV4-1 | CASSQGWEGEQFF | TGCGCCAGCAGCCAAGGGTGGGAAGGCGAGCAGTTCTTC
NA | TRBJ2-2 | NA | TRBV2 | CASSEEGNAGELFF | TGTGCCAGCAGTGAAGAAGGGAATGCCGGGGAGCTGTTTTTT
NA | TRBJ2-7 | few | TRBV7-9 | CASSPLGFSSYEQYF | TGTGCCAGCAGTCCCCTAGGGTTTTCCTCCTACGAGCAGTACTTC
TRBD1 | TRBJ1-3 | NA | TRBV18 | CASSPPTGGSGNTIYF | TGTGCCAGCTCACCACCGACAGGGGGCTCTGGAAACACCATATATTTT
NA | TRBJ2-3 | few | TRBV29-1 | CSVEGTVTDTQYF | TGCAGCGTTGAAGGGACGGTCACAGATACGCAGTATTTT
NA | TRBJ2-1 | few | TRBV15 | CATSNRESEQFF | TGTGCCACCAGCAATAGGGAGAGTGAGCAGTTCTTC
NA | TRBJ1-6 | few | TRBV18 | CASSGSSLSPLHF | TGTGCCAGCTCAGGATCTTCTCTATCACCCCTCCACTTT
NA | TRBJ1-1 | few | TRBV20-1 | CSASRARDTEAFF | TGCAGTGCCAGCAGGGCGAGGGACACTGAAGCTTTCTTT
NA | TRBJ1-1 | NA | TRBV10-3 | CAISLAGLDTEAFF | TGTGCCATCAGCCTAGCCGGTTTGGACACTGAAGCTTTCTTT
TRBD2 | TRBJ2-1 | many | TRBV12-3/TRBV12-4 | CASLRREGLDNEQFF | TGTGCCAGCCTAAGGCGGGAGGGCCTGGATAATGAGCAGTTCTTC
NA | TRBJ1-5 | few | TRBV15 | CATRHLDQPQHF | TGTGCCACCAGACACCTGGATCAGCCCCAGCATTTT
TRBD2 | TRBJ2-1 | NA | TRBV2 | CASSVGGGLAGGVLFF | TGTGCCAGCAGTGTCGGAGGGGGACTAGCGGGAGGGGTTCTGTTCTTC
NA | TRBJ2-1 | NA | TRBV7-3 | CASSLTALPQTGQFF | TGTGCCAGCAGCTTAACTGCACTCCCACAGACGGGGCAGTTCTTC
TRBD2 | TRBJ2-1 | NA | TRBV12-3/TRBV12-4 | CASSTRTSGESIQGFF | TGTGCCAGCAGTACGCGCACTAGCGGGGAAAGCATTCAGGGGTTCTTC
TRBD2 | TRBJ2-7 | few | TRBV12-3/TRBV12-4 | CATSVGGGREQYF | TGTGCCACCTCGGTTGGGGGAGGGAGAGAGCAGTACTTC
NA | TRBJ1-5 | NA | TRBV7-8 | CASSFTRSGQPQHF | TGTGCCAGCAGCTTTACTCGCTCTGGGCAGCCCCAGCATTTT
NA | TRBJ1-5 | NA | TRBV28 | CASSLSSKYNQPQHF | TGTGCCAGCAGTTTATCTAGTAAATACAATCAGCCCCAGCATTTT
NA | TRBJ2-5 | few | TRBV4-1 | CASSRSWVENWNKETQYF | TGCGCCAGCAGCCGTTCCTGGGTAGAAAATTGGAATAAAGAGACCCAGTACTTC
TRBD2 | TRBJ2-1 | many | TRBV7-9 | CASSSTGTSEYNEQFF | TGTGCCAGCAGCTCTACCGGGACTAGCGAATACAATGAGCAGTTCTTC
TRBD1 | TRBJ1-6 | NA | TRBV12-5 | CASVLGTGPKGPLHF | TGTGCTAGTGTTTTGGGGACAGGGCCCAAAGGACCCCTCCACTTT
TRBD2 | TRBJ2-5 | NA | TRBV5-1 | CASSLGLAGGLGQETQYF | TGCGCCAGCAGCCTGGGACTAGCGGGGGGGCTGGGGCAAGAGACCCAGTACTTC
NA | TRBJ2-2 | many | TRBV4-1 | CASSQDSFNFGELFF | TGCGCCAGCAGCCAAGATAGCTTTAACTTCGGGGAGCTGTTTTTT
TRBD1 | TRBJ1-4 | many | TRBV7-9 | CASSEGQGTNEKLFF | TGTGCCAGCAGCGAAGGACAGGGGACTAATGAAAAACTGTTTTTT
TRBD2 | TRBJ2-1 | few | TRBV4-1 | CASSQMGLAGSYNEQFF | TGCGCCAGCAGCCAAATGGGACTAGCGGGAAGCTACAATGAGCAGTTCTTC
TRBD2 | TRBJ2-7 | NA | TRBV7-9 | CASSLALVAGSYEQYF | TGTGCCAGCAGCTTAGCGCTGGTAGCGGGCTCCTACGAGCAGTACTTC
TRBD2 | TRBJ2-1 | few | TRBV9 | CASSVEEAGVEQFF | TGTGCCAGCAGCGTAGAGGAAGCGGGAGTTGAGCAGTTCTTC
NA | TRBJ2-5 | few | TRBV20-1 | CSASGNPRYQETQYF | TGCAGTGCTAGCGGGAATCCCCGGTACCAAGAGACCCAGTACTTC
NA | TRBJ2-6 | NA | TRBV15 | CATSRDSLTWANVLTF | TGTGCCACCAGCAGAGATAGCCTGACCTGGGCCAACGTCCTGACTTTC
NA | TRBJ2-5 | NA | TRBV7-6 | CASSLAPHRNRETQYF | TGTGCCAGCAGCTTAGCGCCGCACCGAAACCGAGAGACCCAGTACTTC
TRBD2 | TRBJ2-1 | few | TRBV10-3 | CAITSGVNNEQFF | TGTGCCATAACAAGCGGGGTAAATAATGAGCAGTTCTTC
TRBD1 | TRBJ1-1 | few | TRBV27 | CASSQRQGWTEAFF | TGTGCCAGCAGTCAAAGACAGGGGTGGACTGAAGCTTTCTTT
TRBD1 | TRBJ1-1 | few | TRBV12-3/TRBV12-4 | CASRPQGAFTEAFF | TGTGCCAGCAGACCACAGGGGGCTTTCACTGAAGCTTTCTTT
TRBD2 | TRBJ2-1 | many | TRBV12-3/TRBV12-4 | CASSSGTSGNEQFF | TGTGCCAGCAGTTCTGGGACTAGCGGGAATGAGCAGTTCTTC
TRBD2 | TRBJ2-7 | NA | TRBV25-1 | CASSDSPSGSYEQYF | TGTGCCAGCAGTGACTCGCCTAGCGGGAGTTACGAGCAGTACTTC
TRBD2 | TRBJ2-7 | few | TRBV20-1 | CSARGTSGGNYEQYF | TGCAGTGCTAGGGGTACTAGCGGGGGAAACTACGAGCAGTACTTC